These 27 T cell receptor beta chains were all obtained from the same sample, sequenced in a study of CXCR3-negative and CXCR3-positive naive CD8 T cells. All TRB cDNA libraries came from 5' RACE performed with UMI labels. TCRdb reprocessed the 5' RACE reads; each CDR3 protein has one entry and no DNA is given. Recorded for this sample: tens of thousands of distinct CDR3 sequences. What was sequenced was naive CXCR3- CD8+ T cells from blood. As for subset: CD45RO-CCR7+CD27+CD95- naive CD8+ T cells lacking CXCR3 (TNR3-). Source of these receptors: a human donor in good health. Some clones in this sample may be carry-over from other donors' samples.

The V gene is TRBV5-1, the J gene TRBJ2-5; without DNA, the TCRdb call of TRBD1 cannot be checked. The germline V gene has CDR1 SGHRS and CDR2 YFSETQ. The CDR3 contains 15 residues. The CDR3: CASSGFRRGEETQYF.

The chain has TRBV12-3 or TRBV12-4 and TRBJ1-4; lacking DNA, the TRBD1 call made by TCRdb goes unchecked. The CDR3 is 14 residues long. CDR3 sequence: CASRGQGSGEKLFF.

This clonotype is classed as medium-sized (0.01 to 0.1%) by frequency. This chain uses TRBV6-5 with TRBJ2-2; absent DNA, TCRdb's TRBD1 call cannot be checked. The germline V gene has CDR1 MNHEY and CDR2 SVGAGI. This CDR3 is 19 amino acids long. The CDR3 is CASSNTRGQYFLNTGELFF.

The CDR3 region is CASSLGRDGETQYF. This chain links TRBV7-2 with TRBJ2-5; the D call of TRBD2 rests on TCRdb alone, since no DNA is present to check it. Looked up from germline, CDR1 is SGHTA and CDR2 is FQGNSA. The CDR3 runs to 14 residues.

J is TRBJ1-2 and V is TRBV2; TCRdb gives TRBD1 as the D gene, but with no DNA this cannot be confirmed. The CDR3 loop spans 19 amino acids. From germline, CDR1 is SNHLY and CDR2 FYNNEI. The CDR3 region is CASTPKGLDRGPANYGYTF. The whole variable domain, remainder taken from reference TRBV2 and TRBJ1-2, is EPEVTQTPSHQVTQMGQEVILRCVPISNHLYFYWYRQILGQKVEFLVSFYNNEISEKSEIFDDQFSVERPDGSNFTLKIRSTKLEDSAMYFCASTPKGLDRGPANYGYTFGSGTRLTVV.

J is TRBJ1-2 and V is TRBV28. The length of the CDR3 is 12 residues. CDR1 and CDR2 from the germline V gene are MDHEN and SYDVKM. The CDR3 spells CASSLSAYGYTF.

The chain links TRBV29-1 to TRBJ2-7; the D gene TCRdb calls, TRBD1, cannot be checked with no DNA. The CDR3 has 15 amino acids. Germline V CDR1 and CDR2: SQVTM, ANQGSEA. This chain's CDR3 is CSVEDLGTESYEQYF.

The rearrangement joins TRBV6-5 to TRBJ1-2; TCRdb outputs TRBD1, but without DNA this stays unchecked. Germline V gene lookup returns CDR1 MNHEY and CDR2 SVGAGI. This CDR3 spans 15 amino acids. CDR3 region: CASSYSSTVKDGYTF.

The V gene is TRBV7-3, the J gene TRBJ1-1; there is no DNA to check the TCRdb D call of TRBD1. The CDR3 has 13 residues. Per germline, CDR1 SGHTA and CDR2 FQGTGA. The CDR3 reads CASSSGGVGGAFF.

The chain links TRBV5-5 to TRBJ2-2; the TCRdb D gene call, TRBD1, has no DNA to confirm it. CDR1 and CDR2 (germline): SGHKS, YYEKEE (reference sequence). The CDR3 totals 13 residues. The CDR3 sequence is CASDQPQGGELFF.

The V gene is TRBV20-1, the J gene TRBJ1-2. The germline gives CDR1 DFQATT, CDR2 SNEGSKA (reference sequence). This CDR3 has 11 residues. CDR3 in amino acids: CSARDGYGYTF.

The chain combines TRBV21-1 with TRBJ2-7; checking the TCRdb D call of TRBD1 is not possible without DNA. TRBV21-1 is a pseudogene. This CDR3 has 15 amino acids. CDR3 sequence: CASSKETGEFYEQYF.

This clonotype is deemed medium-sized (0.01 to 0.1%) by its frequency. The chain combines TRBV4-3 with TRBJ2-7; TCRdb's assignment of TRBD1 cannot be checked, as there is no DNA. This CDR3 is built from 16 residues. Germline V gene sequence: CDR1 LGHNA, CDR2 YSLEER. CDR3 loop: CASSQDWPGQIYEQYF.

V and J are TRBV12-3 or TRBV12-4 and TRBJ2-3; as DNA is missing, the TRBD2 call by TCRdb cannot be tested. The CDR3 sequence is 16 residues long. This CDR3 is CASSPRTSGAMDTQYF.

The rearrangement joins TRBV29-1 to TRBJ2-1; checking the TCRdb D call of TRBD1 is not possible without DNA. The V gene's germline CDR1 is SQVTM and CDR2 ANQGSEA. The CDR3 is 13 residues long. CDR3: CSVEGRGGNEQFF.

The CDR3 sequence is CASSPREGPDYEQFF. The chain combines TRBV7-9 with TRBJ2-1; TCRdb's assignment of TRBD2 cannot be checked, as there is no DNA. CDR1 and CDR2 (germline): SEHNR, FQNEAQ (reference sequence). The CDR3 sequence is 15 residues long.

CDR3 protein: CSVGQQNTEAFF. The genes are TRBV29-1 and TRBJ1-1. The CDR3 is 12 residues long. The germline V gene has CDR1 SQVTM and CDR2 ANQGSEA.

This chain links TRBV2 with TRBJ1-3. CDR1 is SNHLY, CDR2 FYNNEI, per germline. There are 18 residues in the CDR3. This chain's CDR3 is CASSATRPISYSGNTIYF.

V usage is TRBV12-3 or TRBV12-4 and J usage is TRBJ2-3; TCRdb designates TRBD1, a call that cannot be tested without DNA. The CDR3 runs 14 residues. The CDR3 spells CASSRGGNTDTQYF.

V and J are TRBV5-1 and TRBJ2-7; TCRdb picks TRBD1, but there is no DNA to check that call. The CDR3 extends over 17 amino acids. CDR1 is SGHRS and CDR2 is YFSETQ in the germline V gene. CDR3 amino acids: CASSSLTGTGLAYEQYF.

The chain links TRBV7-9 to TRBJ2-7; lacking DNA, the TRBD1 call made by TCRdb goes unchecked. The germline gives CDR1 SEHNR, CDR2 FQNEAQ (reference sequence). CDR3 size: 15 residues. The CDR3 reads CASRDGHATSYEQYF.

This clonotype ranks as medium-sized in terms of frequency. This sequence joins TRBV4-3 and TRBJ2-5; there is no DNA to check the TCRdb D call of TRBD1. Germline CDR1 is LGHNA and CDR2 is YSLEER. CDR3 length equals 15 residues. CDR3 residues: CASSQDRGSWETQYF.

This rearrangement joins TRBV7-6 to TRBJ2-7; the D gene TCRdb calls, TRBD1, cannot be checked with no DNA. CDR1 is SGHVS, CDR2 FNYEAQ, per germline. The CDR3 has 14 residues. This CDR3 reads CASSFGAGSYEQYF.

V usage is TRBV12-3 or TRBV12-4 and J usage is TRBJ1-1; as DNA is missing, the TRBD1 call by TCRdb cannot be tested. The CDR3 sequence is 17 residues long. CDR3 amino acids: CASSDKADTGMETEAFF.

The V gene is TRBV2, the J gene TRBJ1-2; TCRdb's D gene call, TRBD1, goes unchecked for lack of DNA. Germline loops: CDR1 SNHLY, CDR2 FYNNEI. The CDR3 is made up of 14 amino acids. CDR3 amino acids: CASSAPGWIRGYTF.

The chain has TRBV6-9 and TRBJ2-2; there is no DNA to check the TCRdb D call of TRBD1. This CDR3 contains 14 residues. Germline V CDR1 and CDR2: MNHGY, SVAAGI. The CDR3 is CASSVAPGAGELFF.

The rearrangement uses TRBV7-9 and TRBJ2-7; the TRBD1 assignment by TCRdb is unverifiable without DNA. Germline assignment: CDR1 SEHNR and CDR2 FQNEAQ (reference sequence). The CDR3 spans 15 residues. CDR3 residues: CASSPPRDRDYEQYF.